These 8 T cell receptor beta chains share one sample of origin, sequenced in a study of T cell responses to AZD1222 COVID-19 vaccine. The method was immunoSEQ multiplex PCR; TCRdb's version includes in-frame clones alone and lacks a portion of them. The profile covers 90,000 to 100,000 clones, with approximately 90% appearing a single time and 2.5% to 3% taken by the ten largest. The starting material was peripheral blood, obtained on day 0 of AZD1222 vaccination. Receptors originate from an adult in good health.

The rearrangement joins TRBV29-1 to TRBJ2-1; a weak D match, TRBD1 (6 bases). The length of the CDR3 is 14 residues. V was cut by 3 bases and J by 5 bases, with 14 bases left in between. Germline V CDR1 and CDR2: SQVTM, ANQGSEA. CDR3 coding DNA: TGCAGCGTTGATCTCAAAACAGGGAACAATGAGCAGTTCTTC. Its translation: CSVDLKTGNNEQFF.

The chain couples TRBV27 to TRBJ2-3, with no clear D. This CDR3 comprises 14 residues. Germline V gene sequence: CDR1 MNHEY, CDR2 SMNVEV (reference sequence). V was shortened by 5 bases and J by 2 bases, with 11 bases between the two germline ends. The CDR3 DNA follows: TGTGCCAGCAGTCGGGCCAGCCTCACAGATACGCAGTATTTT. Its translation is CASSRASLTDTQYF.

This chain links TRBV4-1 with TRBJ2-1; weak D call: TRBD1 (6 bases). CDR1 and CDR2 from the germline V gene are MGHRA and YSYEKL. The CDR3 is made up of 13 amino acids. Trimming removed 2 bases from V and 7 bases from J, with 9 bases in between. DNA for the CDR3: TGCGCCAGCAGCCAACCACAGGGTAATGAGCAGTTCTTC. Protein sequence: CASSQPQGNEQFF.

The chain couples TRBV2 to TRBJ1-2; no clear D gene. V lost 3 bases to trimming and J lost 2 bases, with 10 bases between them. Germline loops: CDR1 SNHLY, CDR2 FYNNEI. The CDR3 has 14 residues. DNA of the CDR3: TGTGCCAGCAGTGATAGACCCACGAACTATGGCTACACCTTC. Protein sequence: CASSDRPTNYGYTF.

The chain recombines TRBV3-1 (or the pseudogene TRBV3-2) with TRBJ1-6; no clear D. Germline V gene sequence: CDR1 LGHDT, CDR2 YNNKEL (reference sequence). V was trimmed by 1 base and J by 0 bases, leaving 7 bases between them. This CDR3 spans 16 amino acids. In DNA form, the CDR3 reads TGTGCCAGCAGCCAAGGACAAAGCTCCTATAATTCACCCCTCCACTTT. Translated, it gives CASSQGQSSYNSPLHF.

This chain connects TRBV9 to TRBJ1-2; 9 positions match TRBD1. The CDR3 has 14 amino acids. Germline loops: CDR1 SGDLS, CDR2 YYNGEE. V lost 4 bases, J lost 7 bases, and 8 bases stayed unmatched. CDR3 in DNA: TGTGCCAGCAGCACTCAGACAGGGGGTCTTGGCTACACCTTC. The encoded protein is CASSTQTGGLGYTF.

The chain has TRBV30 and TRBJ1-5; D is undetermined. The CDR3 contains 13 residues. Germline V gives CDR1 GTSNPN, CDR2 SVGIG (reference sequence). The V gene lost 0 bases and the J gene lost 3 bases, with 6 bases spanning the gap. CDR3 in amino acids: CAWSVQVNQPQHF. The CDR3, as DNA: TGTGCCTGGAGTGTGCAGGTCAATCAGCCCCAGCATTTT.

The V and J genes are TRBV5-4 and TRBJ2-2; a weak D match, TRBD1 (5 bases). With 5 bases removed from V and 4 bases from J, the gap between germline ends came to 15 bases. The CDR3 totals 15 residues. The V gene's germline CDR1 is SGHNT and CDR2 YYREEE (reference sequence). The CDR3 is CASRPDQGFTGELFF. In DNA form, the CDR3 reads TGTGCCAGCAGACCAGATCAGGGTTTCACCGGGGAGCTGTTTTTT. Supplemented by reference TRBV5-4 and TRBJ2-2, the full variable domain reads ETGVTQSPTHLIKTRGQQVTLRCSSQSGHNTVSWYQQALGQGPQFIFQYYREEENGRGNFPPRFSGLQFPNYSSELNVNALELDDSALYLCASRPDQGFTGELFFGEGSRLTVL.